This TCR beta chain was observed in a study of beta chain features in type 1 diabetes. cDNA synthesis used the whole RNA isolate, giving expressed TCRB sequences. Sequencing was performed with immunoSEQ multiplex PCR; in TCRdb, only in-frame clones are kept and a portion is missing. The sample lists 680,000 or so clones; about 14% were seen once. Trimming removed 2 bases at V and 6 bases at J, with 13 bases between. CDR1 and CDR2 (germline): MNHEY, SMNVEV (reference sequence). There are 14 residues in the CDR3. The receptor was derived from a man aged 18 to 29 in good health. The sequenced material came from naive CD4+ T cells from blood. The chain combines TRBV27 with TRBJ1-2; D unclear. The CDR3 DNA is TGTGCCAGCAGTTTAGAAGGGAGAGAGGATGGCTACACCTTC. Translation: CASSLEGREDGYTF.